The 23 T cell receptor beta chains listed next were all sequenced from one sample in a study of blood T cell repertoires in COVID-19. The table came from immunoSEQ multiplex PCR; TCRdb's copy has only in-frame clones and leaves some out. Seen here are around 290,000 clones, 80% to 95% observed once, and the top ten hold roughly 1.1%. Sequencing input: PBMCs or T cells enriched from blood (not recorded which). These receptors were taken from a woman younger than 45 who had recovered from COVID-19.

The gene calls are TRBV7-9 and TRBJ2-7, with 10 bases lining up with TRBD2. V shed 2 bases and J 4 bases; nucleotides not matched to a gene: 5. This CDR3 region has 15 residues. Germline-derived CDR1 and CDR2 are SEHNR and FQNEAQ (reference sequence). The CDR3, as DNA: TGTGCCAGCAGCTTAAGAGAGACTAGCGGGTACGAGCAGTACTTC. Its translation is CASSLRETSGYEQYF.

The V and J genes are TRBV19 and TRBJ2-1; maybe TRBD1 (5 bases). This CDR3 has 13 residues. Germline-derived CDR1 and CDR2 are LNHDA and SQIVND (reference sequence). Trimming took off 5 bases at V and 8 bases at J, with 13 bases between the two ends. In DNA, the CDR3 is TGTGCCAGTAGTTTGGGGCGCGACCATGAGCAGTTCTTC. It is translated as CASSLGRDHEQFF.

The chain combines TRBV18 with TRBJ2-3, with a weak D call TRBD2 (6 bases). The CDR3 length is 15 residues. V was pared by 3 bases and J by 4 bases, with 14 bases between. Germline CDR1 KGHSH, CDR2 LQKENI. As DNA, the CDR3 is TGTGCCAGCTCACCGGGGGACGGAGGGGCAGATACGCAGTATTTT. Translating it yields CASSPGDGGADTQYF. The complete variable domain, with remaining parts taken from reference TRBV18 and TRBJ2-3, reads NAGVMQNPRHLVRRRGQEARLRCSPMKGHSHVYWYRQLPEEGLKFMVYLQKENIIDESGMPKERFSAEFPKEGPSILRIQQVVRGDSAAYFCASSPGDGGADTQYFGPGTRLTVL.

This clone appeared once. The CDR3 DNA sequence: TGTGCCAGCAGCTTAGCTAGGGGGCGTCCTTCCAATGAGCAGTTCTTC. Amino acid sequence: CASSLARGRPSNEQFF. This chain uses TRBV7-2 with TRBJ2-1, with 7 nucleotides matching TRBD1. The V gene's germline CDR1 is SGHTA and CDR2 FQGNSA. After removal of 0 bases from V and 6 bases from J, the junction contained 8 bases not matched to a gene. The CDR3 length is 16 residues.

The J gene is TRBJ1-5, the V gene TRBV10-3, with 9 nucleotides matching TRBD1. With V trimmed by 4 bases and J by 4 bases, 5 bases remained unmatched. Germline CDR1 and CDR2: ENHRY and SYGVKD. The CDR3 loop spans 15 amino acids. As DNA, the CDR3 is TGTGCCATCAGTGTTGGGGACAGGGATAATCAGCCCCAGCATTTT. Translating it yields CAISVGDRDNQPQHF.

This chain connects TRBV7-9 to TRBJ1-6; TRBD1 agrees at 8 bases. The CDR3 contains 17 residues. The germline V gene has CDR1 SEHNR and CDR2 FQNEAQ (reference sequence). V shed 4 bases, J shed 0 bases, and the junction held 5 bases outside the gene matches. The CDR3 spells CASSSRTGSSYNSPLHF. Here the CDR3 DNA reads TGTGCCAGCAGCTCAAGGACAGGGTCCTCCTATAATTCACCCCTCCACTTT.

V usage is TRBV7-2 and J usage is TRBJ2-7, with a possible D match to TRBD2 (6 bases). The V and J ends lost 5 bases and 6 bases respectively, with 17 bases between them. Germline CDR1 SGHTA, CDR2 FQGNSA. The CDR3 runs 14 residues. The CDR3 loop is CASSPGLLGGEQYF. DNA of the CDR3: TGTGCCAGCAGCCCGGGACTCCTGGGGGGCGAGCAGTACTTC. Full variable domain (outside the CDR3, taken from reference TRBV7-2 and TRBJ2-7): GAGVSQSPSNKVTEKGKDVELRCDPISGHTALYWYRQSLGQGLEFLIYFQGNSAPDKSGLPSDRFSAERTGGSVSTLTIQRTQQEDSAVYLCASSPGLLGGEQYFGPGTRLTVT.

The genes are TRBV11-3 and TRBJ1-1; no firm D call. The germline CDR1 and CDR2 sequences are SGHNT and YENEEA. CDR3 size: 14 residues. With 6 bases removed from V and 1 base from J, the gap between germline ends came to 12 bases. CDR3 DNA sequence: TGTGCCAGCAGTTATGCAGGTTCGAACACTGAAGCTTTCTTT. Its protein is CASSYAGSNTEAFF.

The chain is built from TRBV4-3 and TRBJ2-7; 8 nucleotides match TRBD2. CDR3 length equals 15 residues. V shed 4 bases, J shed 2 bases, and the junction held 7 bases outside the gene matches. Germline V gives CDR1 LGHNA, CDR2 YSLEER. The CDR3 coding sequence is TGCGCCAGCAGCCGAGGAGCGGGAGAGACCTACGAGCAGTACTTC. Translation: CASSRGAGETYEQYF.

This clone turned up a few times. V usage is TRBV20-1 and J usage is TRBJ2-1, with 7 bases aligning to TRBD2. The CDR3 loop spans 15 amino acids. Germline CDR1 is DFQATT and CDR2 is SNEGSKA (reference sequence). J lost 3 bases, V lost 3 bases, and 8 bases had no gene match. CDR3 nucleotides: TGCAGTGCTAGTGCTGCGGGAGTTGGCTACAATGAGCAGTTCTTC. The encoded protein is CSASAAGVGYNEQFF.

The chain is built from TRBV9 and TRBJ2-1, with 8 bases aligning to TRBD2. Germline CDR1 and CDR2: SGDLS and YYNGEE. The CDR3 loop spans 17 amino acids. With 0 bases clipped from V and 7 bases from J, the junction kept 12 bases outside the gene matches. DNA of the CDR3: TGTGCCAGCAGCGTAGATCTTCCAGCGGGAGTATCTAATGAGCAGTTCTTC. Its protein is CASSVDLPAGVSNEQFF.

This chain joins TRBV19 and TRBJ1-2; a weak D match, TRBD1 (5 bases). The CDR3 runs to 13 residues. The germline V gene has CDR1 LNHDA and CDR2 SQIVND (reference sequence). Deletions cut 7 bases from V and 8 bases from J, with 17 bases between. CDR3 coding DNA: TGTGCCAGTACTGTCTGGGGCGTACGGGGCTACACCTTC. It translates to CASTVWGVRGYTF.

The chain couples TRBV27 to TRBJ1-4; D gene uncertain. Germline V CDR1 and CDR2: MNHEY, SMNVEV (reference sequence). V was clipped by 7 bases and J by 4 bases, with 13 bases between them. This CDR3 comprises 14 residues. CDR3 sequence reads: CASTSRVNNEKLFF. As DNA, the CDR3 is TGTGCCAGCACCTCGCGCGTGAATAATGAAAAACTGTTTTTT.

This clone was seen just once. J is TRBJ2-5 and V is TRBV11-3, with 9 positions matching TRBD1. The V gene end was trimmed by 4 bases and the J gene end by 3 bases; junction bases not matched to a gene: 3. Germline V gene sequence: CDR1 SGHNT, CDR2 YENEEA. The CDR3 length is 14 residues. The CDR3 DNA follows: TGTGCCAGCAGCTCTACAGGGGGCGAAGAGACCCAGTACTTC. It yields the protein CASSSTGGEETQYF.

V gene TRBV11-2 combines with J gene TRBJ2-7, with D perhaps TRBD2 (5 bases). The germline gives CDR1 SGHAT, CDR2 FQNNGV. V gave up 7 bases and J gave up 2 bases, with 15 bases separating them. The CDR3 is made up of 14 amino acids. CDR3: CASTWGEAPYEQYF. CDR3 bases: TGTGCCAGCACCTGGGGAGAGGCCCCCTACGAGCAGTACTTC. Full variable domain (remainder filled in from reference TRBV11-2 and TRBJ2-7): EAGVAQSPRYKIIEKRQSVAFWCNPISGHATLYWYQQILGQGPKLLIQFQNNGVVDDSQLPKDRFSAERLKGVDSTLKIQPAKLEDSAVYLCASTWGEAPYEQYFGPGTRLTVT.

This clone was counted once. The chain carries TRBV27 and TRBJ1-5, with TRBD1 identical over 8 bases. The V segment lost 2 bases and the J segment 6 bases; nucleotides outside the gene matches: 9. The CDR3 is made up of 16 amino acids. Germline V lookup: CDR1 MNHEY, CDR2 SMNVEV (reference sequence). This CDR3 is CASSLTGTGSLQPQHF. CDR3 nucleotides: TGTGCCAGCAGTTTAACGGGGACAGGATCCCTTCAGCCCCAGCATTTT.

The genes are TRBV5-8 and TRBJ2-2; 9 nucleotides match TRBD1. CDR1 is SGHTS, CDR2 YDEGEE, per germline. The V and J ends lost 1 base and 4 bases, in that order; junction bases with no gene match: 5. The CDR3 consists of 16 residues. The CDR3 bases are TGTGCCAGCAGCTTGTACAGGGGGCATGGCACCGGGGAGCTGTTTTTT. Protein sequence: CASSLYRGHGTGELFF.

The gene calls are TRBV7-6 and TRBJ2-7; 9 bases fit TRBD2. This CDR3 comprises 16 residues. Per the germline V gene, CDR1 is SGHVS and CDR2 is FNYEAQ. J lost 6 bases, V lost 5 bases, and 14 bases had no gene match. In nucleotides, the CDR3 is TGTGCCAGCAGCGCCGAGTCTCTAGCGGGGAGGCTCGAGCAGTACTTC. It translates to CASSAESLAGRLEQYF. Full variable domain (outside the CDR3, taken from reference TRBV7-6 and TRBJ2-7): GAGVSQSPRYKVTKRGQDVALRCDPISGHVSLYWYRQALGQGPEFLTYFNYEAQQDKSGLPNDRFSAERPEGSISTLTIQRTEQRDSAMYRCASSAESLAGRLEQYFGPGTRLTVT.

The chain links TRBV7-9 to TRBJ1-4; the match to TRBD1 covers 8 bases. CDR1 is SEHNR and CDR2 is FQNEAQ in the germline V gene (reference sequence). J lost 7 bases, V lost 5 bases, and 6 bases had no gene match. This CDR3 is 14 amino acids long. CDR3 in amino acids: CASSPRDRLEKLFF. The CDR3 coding sequence is TGTGCCAGCAGCCCCCGGGACAGGCTTGAAAAACTGTTTTTT.

The CDR3 nucleotides read TGTGCCAGCAGCTTGCCATTTTGGGAGGGAGAAAGCTACGAGCAGTACTTC. The encoded protein is CASSLPFWEGESYEQYF. The chain combines TRBV5-6 with TRBJ2-7, with TRBD2 identical over 7 bases. J gave up 3 bases and V 1 base, and 13 bases lay outside the gene matches. The CDR3 is 17 residues long. The germline V gene has CDR1 SGHDT and CDR2 YYEEEE.

The genes are TRBV2 and TRBJ1-1; D is undetermined. The V end lost 6 bases, the J end lost 2 bases, and 10 bases lay between the germline ends. Germline CDR1 SNHLY, CDR2 FYNNEI. This CDR3 comprises 13 residues. CDR3 amino acids: CASRLYENTEAFF. The CDR3 DNA is TGTGCCAGCAGACTGTACGAAAACACTGAAGCTTTCTTT.

This chain joins TRBV6-2 or TRBV6-3 and TRBJ2-3; a possible D gene is TRBD1 (6 bases). V gave up 2 bases and J gave up 7 bases, with 13 bases separating them. CDR1 and CDR2 from the germline V gene are MNHEY and SVGEGT. The CDR3 is made up of 14 amino acids. CDR3 in amino acids: CASSYEGHKYTQYF. CDR3 sequence (DNA): TGTGCCAGCAGTTACGAGGGACATAAGTATACGCAGTATTTT.

The chain carries TRBV15 and TRBJ2-5, with D maybe TRBD1 (6 bases). The germline gives CDR1 LNHNV, CDR2 YYDKDF (reference sequence). CDR3 size: 14 residues. With 2 bases removed from V and 2 bases from J, the gap between germline ends came to 9 bases. As DNA, the CDR3 is TGTGCCACCAGCAGAACTGGACAGCAAGAGACCCAGTACTTC. This translates into CATSRTGQQETQYF.